This passage covers 26 T cell receptor beta chains from one sample sequenced in a study of T cells after yellow fever vaccination. TCRdb called the 5' RACE reads again in MiXCR, with one record for every CDR3 protein. The repertoire has about 300,000 distinct CDR3 sequences, approximately 8% of them found once; the top ten carry around 3.4%. The material was CD4+ T cells sorted from PBMCs, obtained 5 days after the yellow fever booster vaccination. These receptors were collected from a man aged 18-30 years who received the YFV17D yellow fever vaccine.

The rearrangement uses TRBV11-2 and TRBJ2-7, with D possibly being TRBD1 or TRBD2 (7 bases each). The CDR3 loop spans 17 amino acids. CDR1 and CDR2 from the germline V gene are SGHAT and FQNNGV. Between the trimmed V and J ends, which lost 5 bases and 0 bases, there was a span of 20 bases. In DNA form, the CDR3 reads TGTGCCAGCAGCGAGGGGAGGGGGCGCCCCTCCTCCTACGAGCAGTACTTC. This translates into CASSEGRGRPSSYEQYF.

This chain uses TRBV7-8 with TRBJ1-1; tentative D call: TRBD1 (6 bases). Trimming took 5 bases from V and 6 from J, leaving 16 bases between them. CDR1 and CDR2 from the germline V gene are SGHVS and FQNEAQ. CDR3 length equals 14 residues. In DNA form, the CDR3 reads TGTGCCAGCAGCCATGGGATGGGGGCCGCTGAAGCTTTCTTT. It translates to CASSHGMGAAEAFF.

The V call is TRBV7-9, the J call TRBJ1-5, with D tentatively TRBD1 (5 bases). Germline values: CDR1 SEHNR, CDR2 FQNEAQ (reference sequence). Deletions cut 0 bases from V and 4 bases from J, with 7 bases between. The length of the CDR3 is 14 residues. The CDR3 nucleotides read TGTGCCAGCAGCTTAGCCTCAGGGAATCAGCCCCAGCATTTT. It translates to CASSLASGNQPQHF.

This clonotype showed up just a few times. The chain recombines TRBV4-2 with TRBJ2-6; possible D gene TRBD1, 5 bases. This CDR3 has 19 amino acids. Germline CDR1 and CDR2: LGHNA and YNFKEQ. The V and J ends lost 1 base and 0 bases respectively, with 16 bases between them. The CDR3 loop is CASSQVAAGFSSGANVLTF. Written as DNA, the CDR3 is TGTGCCAGCAGCCAAGTAGCCGCAGGGTTCAGCTCTGGGGCCAACGTCCTGACTTTC.

Only a few counts were recorded for this clonotype. This chain links TRBV5-6 with TRBJ2-7; TRBD2 matches at 9 bases. The CDR3 covers 15 residues. V gave up 4 bases and J gave up 6 bases; unmatched junction bases: 11. CDR1 and CDR2 from the germline V gene are SGHDT and YYEEEE. Here the CDR3 reads CASSLVAAGGLEQYF. CDR3 DNA sequence: TGTGCCAGCAGCCTCGTAGCAGCGGGGGGTCTCGAGCAGTACTTC.

The genes are TRBV27 and TRBJ2-6; D gene ambiguous. Trimming shortened V by 0 bases and J by 7 bases, and 7 bases separated the two germline ends. CDR1 and CDR2 (germline): MNHEY, SMNVEV (reference sequence). This CDR3 is 14 amino acids long. The CDR3 nucleotides are TGTGCCAGCAGTTTATCTAGTCAAGCCAACGTCCTGACTTTC. Translating gives CASSLSSQANVLTF.

V and J are TRBV6-6 and TRBJ1-3; 9 nucleotides line up with TRBD1. CDR1 and CDR2 from the germline V gene are MNHNY and SVGAGI (reference sequence). The CDR3 spans 17 residues. Trimming at V came to 1 base and at J to 1 base, leaving 5 bases not matched to a gene. CDR3 sequence (DNA): TGTGCCAGCAGTTACTACCTACAGGGGGCGTCTGGAAACACCATATATTTT. Protein product: CASSYYLQGASGNTIYF.

The genes are TRBV2 and TRBJ2-5, with 13 bases aligning to TRBD2. V lost 6 bases to trimming and J lost 0 bases; unmatched junction nucleotides: 4. CDR1 is SNHLY, CDR2 FYNNEI, per germline. The CDR3 has 16 amino acids. This CDR3 reads CASRLLAGGNQETQYF. The CDR3 DNA reads as TGTGCCAGCAGGTTACTAGCGGGGGGGAACCAAGAGACCCAGTACTTC. Full variable domain (outside the CDR3, taken from reference TRBV2 and TRBJ2-5): EPEVTQTPSHQVTQMGQEVILRCVPISNHLYFYWYRQILGQKVEFLVSFYNNEISEKSEIFDDQFSVERPDGSNFTLKIRSTKLEDSAMYFCASRLLAGGNQETQYFGPGTRLLVL.

This chain links TRBV4-3 with TRBJ2-3; no clear D gene. The CDR3 runs 14 residues. The germline V gene has CDR1 LGHNA and CDR2 YSLEER. Trimming left V 5 bases short and J 6 bases short, with 15 bases between. The DNA for the CDR3 is TGCGCCAGCAGCTCCTCCCTCCTTCGCGATACGCAGTATTTT. Residues: CASSSSLLRDTQYF.

This clonotype occurred a few times. The chain has TRBV28 and TRBJ2-5, with 9 bases identical to TRBD2. This CDR3 spans 16 amino acids. V trimming: 3 bases; J trimming: 1 base; junction bases outside the gene matches: 6. Germline CDR1 reads MDHEN; CDR2 reads SYDVKM. CDR3 DNA sequence: TGTGCCAGCAGTTTGGACCAGCGGGGGGCCCAAGAGACCCAGTACTTC. This encodes CASSLDQRGAQETQYF.

CDR3 sequence reads: CASSAGEANYGYTF. The CDR3 region has the DNA TGTGCCAGCAGTGCAGGGGAGGCTAACTATGGCTACACCTTC. The rearrangement uses TRBV28 and TRBJ1-2; D possibly corresponds to TRBD1 (6 bases). The CDR3 runs to 14 residues. From germline, CDR1 is MDHEN and CDR2 SYDVKM. Trimming stripped 5 bases from V and 0 bases from J, with 10 bases between.

This clonotype has a handful of counts. The V and J genes are TRBV5-1 and TRBJ2-1; TRBD2 matches 7 bases. With 1 base clipped from V and 7 bases from J, the junction kept 5 bases outside the gene matches. The CDR3 length is 14 residues. The germline V gene has CDR1 SGHRS and CDR2 YFSETQ. The CDR3, as DNA: TGCGCCAGCAGCTTGACTAGCGTCGCTAATGAGCAGTTCTTC. It codes for CASSLTSVANEQFF.

This clonotype was counted a few times. The chain couples TRBV18 to TRBJ2-1; TRBD2 agrees at 10 bases. From germline, CDR1 is KGHSH and CDR2 LQKENI. The CDR3 has 16 residues. V shed 0 bases and J 7 bases; nucleotides not matched to a gene: 6. As DNA, the CDR3 is TGTGCCAGCTCACCACCCGGCCAGCGGGGGGGGAATGAGCAGTTCTTC. Protein: CASSPPGQRGGNEQFF.

This clonotype was recorded many times. The chain uses TRBV27 and TRBJ2-7, with 9 bases lining up with TRBD2. CDR3 length: 16 amino acids. V lost 10 bases and J lost 7; bases outside the gene matches: 20. The V gene's germline CDR1 is MNHEY and CDR2 SMNVEV (reference sequence). The CDR3 coding sequence is TGTGCCACCACGGCGGGGGGGCCCAGCGGTTACGAAGAGCAGTACTTC. This gives the protein CATTAGGPSGYEEQYF.

The rearrangement uses TRBV11-2 and TRBJ2-3; 8 bases align to TRBD2. This CDR3 comprises 16 residues. Per germline, CDR1 SGHAT and CDR2 FQNNGV. Unmatched junction bases numbered 5, after V lost 1 base and J lost 2 bases. CDR3 residues: CASSLGRGASTDTQYF. CDR3 DNA sequence: TGTGCCAGCAGCTTAGGGCGGGGGGCTTCCACAGATACGCAGTATTTT.

The chain joins TRBV7-9 to TRBJ1-2; D gene uncertain. Deletions cut 4 bases from V and 3 bases from J, with 9 bases between. Germline V gene sequence: CDR1 SEHNR, CDR2 FQNEAQ (reference sequence). The CDR3 contains 13 residues. The CDR3 spells CASSSQLDYGYTF. Written as DNA, the CDR3 is TGTGCCAGCAGCTCTCAGTTGGACTATGGCTACACCTTC.

The J gene is TRBJ2-3, the V gene TRBV19; 7 bases line up with TRBD2. Germline trimming cut 4 bases from V and 7 bases from J; bases unmatched to any gene: 11. The CDR3 is 15 residues long. In germline, CDR1 is LNHDA, CDR2 SQIVND (reference sequence). The CDR3 loop is CASSNLADPKNTQYF. In nucleotides, the CDR3 is TGTGCCAGTAGTAACCTAGCGGACCCCAAAAATACGCAGTATTTT.

This clonotype was counted a few times. This chain uses TRBV25-1 with TRBJ1-3; possibly TRBD1 for D (5 bases). The V gene's germline CDR1 is MGHDK and CDR2 SYGVNS. There are 15 residues in the CDR3. Trimming pared 7 bases from V and 2 bases from J, leaving 15 bases between. In DNA form, the CDR3 reads TGTGCCAGCAAGGGTCCAGGGCCGACTGGAAACACCATATATTTT. Protein sequence: CASKGPGPTGNTIYF.

V is TRBV6-5 and J is TRBJ2-7; D perhaps matches TRBD1 (6 bases). The CDR3 has 14 amino acids. CDR1 is MNHEY and CDR2 is SVGAGI in the germline V gene. Trimming removed 6 bases from V and 4 bases from J, with 16 bases in between. The CDR3 region is CASSDLQGLYEQYV. The CDR3 coding sequence is TGTGCCAGCAGCGATCTTCAGGGGTTGTACGAGCAGTACGTC.

This clonotype was recorded many times. The chain carries TRBV5-1 and TRBJ2-1; 13 bases are a match to TRBD2. The germline gives CDR1 SGHRS, CDR2 YFSETQ. The CDR3 has 19 residues. J lost 0 bases, V lost 0 bases, and 6 bases had no gene match. Here the CDR3 DNA reads TGCGCCAGCAGCTTGGTACTAGCGGGGGGGCCTAGCTCCTACAATGAGCAGTTCTTC. Its translation is CASSLVLAGGPSSYNEQFF.

This clonotype was found a few times. The chain carries TRBV6-5 and TRBJ2-1; D might be TRBD1 (6 bases). The V and J ends lost 0 bases and 2 bases respectively, with 17 bases between them. Germline loops: CDR1 MNHEY, CDR2 SVGAGI. This CDR3 is built from 18 residues. The CDR3 coding sequence is TGTGCCAGCAGTTACTCGTTCTCCAGGGGCATCCCCTACAATGAGCAGTTCTTC. As protein: CASSYSFSRGIPYNEQFF.

The chain combines TRBV7-2 with TRBJ1-5; no reliable D call. The CDR3 sequence is 17 residues long. Germline V gives CDR1 SGHTA, CDR2 FQGNSA. V gave up 1 base and J gave up 9 bases, with 22 bases separating them. CDR3 region: CASSLEPVSSRGRPQHF. As DNA, the CDR3 is TGTGCCAGCAGCTTAGAGCCAGTCAGCTCTCGGGGTAGGCCCCAGCATTTT.

This clonotype was detected many times. The CDR3 region is CSVADRGNEQYV. In DNA form, the CDR3 reads TGCAGCGTTGCTGACAGGGGGAACGAGCAGTACGTC. This chain links TRBV29-1 with TRBJ2-7, with TRBD1 matching 9 bases. The CDR3 runs 12 residues. Germline lookup yields CDR1 SQVTM and CDR2 ANQGSEA. V lost 4 bases to trimming and J lost 5 bases; unmatched junction nucleotides: 3.

This clonotype has just one count. The V gene is TRBV6-2 or TRBV6-3, the J gene TRBJ2-5, with D possibly TRBD2 on 7 matching bases. The CDR3 is 17 amino acids. V lost 7 bases and J lost 5, with 26 bases in between. Germline loops: CDR1 MNHEY, CDR2 SVGEGT. The DNA for the CDR3 is TGTGCCAGCAAAGATCGGGGGGCCAGCTTCTGGCGGGAGACCCAGTACTTC. Translation gives CASKDRGASFWRETQYF.

This clonotype occurred a few times. The gene calls are TRBV4-2 and TRBJ2-5; D may be TRBD1 or TRBD2 (6 bases each). Germline loops: CDR1 LGHNA, CDR2 YNFKEQ. V lost 0 bases and J lost 4, with 12 bases in between. This CDR3 is 15 amino acids long. CDR3 protein: CASSQDFKGGETQYF. The CDR3 region has the DNA TGTGCCAGCAGCCAAGATTTCAAGGGGGGAGAGACCCAGTACTTC.

This clonotype has a handful of counts. The rearrangement uses TRBV5-4 and TRBJ1-1; weak D call: TRBD1 (6 bases). The CDR3 extends over 14 amino acids. From germline, CDR1 is SGHNT and CDR2 YYREEE (reference sequence). The V end was cut by 3 bases, the J end by 0 bases, with 9 bases between. CDR3 DNA sequence: TGTGCCAGCAGCTCGAGGGGGATGAACACTGAAGCTTTCTTT. Protein sequence: CASSSRGMNTEAFF.